A selection of T cell receptor beta chains follows, all from one sample in a study of shared clonotypes between healthy human individuals. Assay: immunoSEQ multiplex PCR; the TCRdb copy retains only in-frame clones and omits some. The sample comprises 640,000 or so clones, more than 70% of which are singletons, and around 1.8% rests with the top ten. Sequenced: memory CD4+ T cells sorted from blood. The source is a woman aged 25 to 39 in good health. Each CDR3 is given with its conserved first and last residue. Each record gives: J gene, V gene, CDR3 protein.

j_gene: TRBJ2-5
v_gene: TRBV18
CDR3aa: CASSPGQGAETQYF

j_gene: TRBJ1-2
v_gene: TRBV15
CDR3aa: CATSRDPTVNYGYTF

j_gene: TRBJ1-1
v_gene: TRBV27
CDR3aa: CASSRPGTGAPEAFF

j_gene: TRBJ2-7
v_gene: TRBV4-1
CDR3aa: CASSQEALAGGPIDIYEQYF

j_gene: TRBJ2-5
v_gene: TRBV5-4
CDR3aa: CASSLATSGTQGTQYF

j_gene: TRBJ2-7
v_gene: TRBV19
CDR3aa: CASSIWGEDYEQYF

j_gene: TRBJ2-1
v_gene: TRBV6-1
CDR3aa: CASRGTSGRDNEQFF

j_gene: TRBJ2-2
v_gene: TRBV19
CDR3aa: CASSITVGVGGELFF

j_gene: TRBJ2-7
v_gene: TRBV20-1
CDR3aa: CSAPDNYEQYF

j_gene: TRBJ2-1
v_gene: TRBV4-1
CDR3aa: CASSKGDGGNEAQFF

j_gene: TRBJ2-1
v_gene: TRBV5-8
CDR3aa: CASSTGRGQNNEQFF

j_gene: TRBJ2-4
v_gene: TRBV5-1
CDR3aa: CASSLGQGGIQYF

j_gene: TRBJ2-3
v_gene: TRBV28
CDR3aa: CASSLRGAGTDTQYF

j_gene: TRBJ1-5
v_gene: TRBV5-1
CDR3aa: CASSLGTGGQPQHF

j_gene: TRBJ2-1
v_gene: TRBV11-2
CDR3aa: CASSLDRASGNRNEQFF

j_gene: TRBJ2-3
v_gene: TRBV5-1
CDR3aa: CASSLGASARTDTQYF

j_gene: TRBJ1-6
v_gene: TRBV30
CDR3aa: CAWGTGTSPLHF

j_gene: TRBJ2-5
v_gene: TRBV27
CDR3aa: CASRTGPQETQYF

j_gene: TRBJ2-3
v_gene: TRBV7-2
CDR3aa: CASSLVLGDTQYF

j_gene: TRBJ2-1
v_gene: TRBV2
CDR3aa: CASSTQGSSYNEQFF

j_gene: TRBJ1-1
v_gene: TRBV10-2
CDR3aa: CASSGLNTEAFF

j_gene: TRBJ2-7
v_gene: TRBV27
CDR3aa: CASSHPPGQSYEQYF